Each of the 31 T cell receptor beta chains below was sequenced from the same sample in a study of response to subunit inactivated influenza vaccine. One entry per CDR3 protein, called by TCRdb with MiXCR from the RT-PCR reads. The data hold about 650,000 distinct CDR3 sequences, with around 15% observed a single time. Sequencing was performed on PBMCs from blood, taken approximately 15 days before vaccination. These receptors all stem from a man aged 45 to 65 who received an inactivated influenza vaccine.

This clonotype has only a few counts. The gene calls are TRBV15 and TRBJ2-3, with D tentatively TRBD1 or TRBD2 (5 bases each). Germline CDR1 reads LNHNV; CDR2 reads YYDKDF (reference sequence). V lost 4 bases, J lost 5 bases, and 10 bases lay in between. The CDR3 totals 13 residues. The CDR3 DNA reads as TGTGCCACCAGCACTGGGGGTTTAGATACGCAGTATTTT. Protein product: CATSTGGLDTQYF.

This clonotype was detected only a few times. This sequence joins TRBV20-1 and TRBJ1-4, with 8 positions matching TRBD1. The CDR3 length is 12 residues. Germline V lookup: CDR1 DFQATT, CDR2 SNEGSKA (reference sequence). The J segment lost 7 bases and the V segment lost 5 bases, leaving 3 bases of the junction unmatched. This CDR3 is CSARTGIEKLFF. Here the CDR3 DNA reads TGCAGTGCTCGGACAGGGATTGAAAAACTGTTTTTT.

The rearrangement uses TRBV4-3 and TRBJ2-7; D remains ambiguous. Germline V gene data show CDR1 as LGHNA and CDR2 as YSLEER. The V end was cut by 2 bases, the J end by 3 bases, with 11 bases between. The CDR3 runs to 14 residues. The chain's CDR3 is CASSQFSGNYEQYF. CDR3 coding DNA: TGCGCCAGCAGCCAATTCTCAGGCAACTACGAGCAGTACTTC.

The chain recombines TRBV12-1 with TRBJ1-1. TRBV12-1 is labeled a pseudogene. CDR3 length: 14 amino acids. The chain's CDR3 is CARDPRGGNTEAFF. DNA for the CDR3: TGTGCCAGGGATCCTCGCGGGGGGAACACTGAAGCTTTCTTT.

This clonotype was seen a few times. The V call is TRBV12-3 or TRBV12-4, the J call TRBJ1-5, with D uncertain. V lost 0 bases and J 3 bases, leaving 9 bases between the germline ends. This CDR3 spans 15 amino acids. For the CDR3, the DNA is TGTGCCAGCAGTTTAGCGTGGCAGCCCAATCAGCCCCAGCATTTT. It codes for CASSLAWQPNQPQHF.

In this sample, this clonotype turned up many times. The chain combines TRBV4-2 with TRBJ1-5, with D tentatively TRBD1 (5 bases). Germline assignment: CDR1 LGHNA and CDR2 YNFKEQ. V shed 0 bases and J shed 3 bases, with 12 bases lying between them. The length of the CDR3 is 16 residues. DNA of the CDR3: TGTGCCAGCAGCCAAGATTTGGGACGGAACAATCAGCCCCAGCATTTT. Its protein is CASSQDLGRNNQPQHF.

The chain carries TRBV19 and TRBJ2-5; D gene ambiguous. The germline CDR1 and CDR2 sequences are LNHDA and SQIVND (reference sequence). The V end lost 6 bases, the J end lost 3 bases, and 11 bases lay between the germline ends. CDR3 size: 13 residues. As DNA, the CDR3 is TGTGCCAGTAGGGCCCTACAAGAAGAGACCCAGTACTTC. This sequence encodes CASRALQEETQYF.

The CDR3 spells CASSVATGQEQFF. CDR3 sequence (DNA): TGTGCCAGCAGCGTAGCAACAGGACAGGAGCAGTTCTTC. The chain recombines TRBV9 with TRBJ2-1; D might be TRBD1 (6 bases). There are 13 residues in the CDR3. Trimming left V 0 bases short and J 10 bases short, with 11 bases between. CDR1 is SGDLS and CDR2 is YYNGEE in the germline V gene.

CDR3 residues: CSATTMGATYEQYF. The CDR3 coding sequence is TGCAGTGCCACCACGATGGGGGCGACCTACGAGCAGTACTTC. The genes are TRBV20-1 and TRBJ2-7, with a tentative D call TRBD1 (6 bases). The CDR3 extends over 14 amino acids. Germline assignment: CDR1 DFQATT and CDR2 SNEGSKA (reference sequence). Deletions cut 6 bases from V and 2 bases from J, with 17 bases between.

The chain couples TRBV7-3 to TRBJ2-2; D is uncertain. V was trimmed by 4 bases and J by 0 bases, leaving 6 bases between them. Germline CDR1 and CDR2: SGHTA and FQGTGA. The CDR3 is made up of 14 amino acids. CDR3 amino acids: CASSSFTNTGELFF. For the CDR3, the DNA is TGTGCCAGCAGCTCCTTCACGAACACCGGGGAGCTGTTTTTT.

The rearrangement joins TRBV28 to TRBJ2-2, with 10 bases lining up with TRBD1. The CDR3 covers 16 residues. V gave up 6 bases and J gave up 0 bases; unmatched junction bases: 4. Per the germline V gene, CDR1 is MDHEN and CDR2 is SYDVKM. CDR3 protein: CASSWDRGPNTGELFF. CDR3 DNA: TGTGCCAGCAGCTGGGACAGGGGCCCGAACACCGGGGAGCTGTTTTTT.

This clonotype has just a few counts. The chain employs TRBV11-2 and TRBJ1-1, with D tentatively TRBD1 (5 bases). CDR3 length: 11 residues. Germline values: CDR1 SGHAT, CDR2 FQNNGV. Trimming removed 6 bases from V and 7 bases from J, with 9 bases in between. In DNA form, the CDR3 reads TGTGCCAGCAGTCAAGGACATGAAGCTTTCTTT. It encodes CASSQGHEAFF.

This chain connects TRBV27 to TRBJ1-1, with 7 nucleotides matching TRBD1. The V gene's germline CDR1 is MNHEY and CDR2 SMNVEV (reference sequence). CDR3 length equals 15 residues. V lost 4 bases and J lost 0; bases outside the gene matches: 5. This CDR3 is CASSYQGQLNTEAFF. For the CDR3, the DNA is TGTGCCAGCAGTTACCAGGGACAGTTGAACACTGAAGCTTTCTTT.

The gene calls are TRBV4-3 and TRBJ2-2; 7 nucleotides agree with TRBD1. CDR3 length: 18 residues. Germline CDR1 is LGHNA and CDR2 is YSLEER. J was trimmed by 3 bases and V by 1 base; bases with no gene match: 11. CDR3 region: CASSQAMLRGQHTGELFF. The CDR3 DNA is TGCGCCAGCAGCCAAGCTATGTTAAGGGGGCAGCACACCGGGGAGCTGTTTTTT.

The rearrangement joins TRBV18 to TRBJ2-7; D is possibly TRBD1 (5 bases). Germline V gene lookup returns CDR1 KGHSH and CDR2 LQKENI. The CDR3 is made up of 15 amino acids. The ends were cut back, 3 bases at V and 6 bases at J, with 18 bases in the middle. The CDR3 loop reads CASSPPSGREGEQYF. The CDR3 nucleotides are TGTGCCAGCTCACCGCCTTCCGGCAGGGAAGGCGAGCAGTACTTC.

This clonotype appeared a few times. This chain uses TRBV11-2 with TRBJ2-1; TRBD1 matches at 7 bases. Germline V gene lookup returns CDR1 SGHAT and CDR2 FQNNGV. V gave up 0 bases and J gave up 0 bases; unmatched junction bases: 11. This CDR3 comprises 19 residues. CDR3 DNA: TGTGCCAGCAGCTTAGATAGGACCTCCGGGACAGCCTCCTACAATGAGCAGTTCTTC. Encoded protein: CASSLDRTSGTASYNEQFF.

DNA for the CDR3: TGTGCCACCAGTGACGCCGGAAAGGGGGGCTACAATGAGCAGTTCTTC. Amino acid sequence: CATSDAGKGGYNEQFF. The chain recombines TRBV24-1 with TRBJ2-1; D is possibly TRBD1 or TRBD2 (6 bases each). The germline gives CDR1 KGHDR, CDR2 SFDVKD. Between the trimmed V and J ends, which lost 4 bases and 3 bases, there was a span of 15 bases. CDR3 length: 16 amino acids.

This clonotype was observed many times. The chain carries TRBV12-3 or TRBV12-4 and TRBJ2-1, with 7 bases matching TRBD1. V shed 6 bases and J 9 bases; nucleotides not matched to a gene: 11. The CDR3 extends over 14 amino acids. This CDR3 is CASSESTGLSEQFF. DNA for the CDR3: TGTGCCAGCAGCGAATCGACAGGGTTGAGTGAGCAGTTCTTC.

This clonotype was seen only a few times. The chain is built from TRBV10-3 and TRBJ1-2, with D hard to call. Trimming took 2 bases from V and 3 from J, leaving 10 bases between them. The CDR3 loop spans 14 amino acids. The germline gives CDR1 ENHRY, CDR2 SYGVKD. The CDR3: CAISEPPGHYGYTF. CDR3 coding DNA: TGTGCCATCAGTGAGCCCCCCGGGCACTATGGCTACACCTTC.

The CDR3 is CASSFAFLQRGALETQYF. The CDR3 nucleotides read TGTGCCAGCAGTTTTGCTTTTCTTCAACGGGGGGCCCTTGAGACCCAGTACTTC. The chain has TRBV28 and TRBJ2-5; D perhaps matches TRBD2 (7 bases). This CDR3 is built from 18 residues. CDR1 MDHEN and CDR2 SYDVKM come from the germline V gene. V was trimmed by 3 bases and J by 5 bases, leaving 25 bases between them. Supplemented by reference TRBV28 and TRBJ2-5, the full variable domain reads DVKVTQSSRYLVKRTGEKVFLECVQDMDHENMFWYRQDPGLGLRLIYFSYDVKMKEKGDIPEGYSVSREKKERFSLILESASTNQTSMYLCASSFAFLQRGALETQYFGPGTRLLVL.

The V and J genes are TRBV10-3 and TRBJ1-1; 7 bases match TRBD1. CDR1 is ENHRY and CDR2 is SYGVKD in the germline V gene. The ends lost 10 bases at V and 2 bases at J; junction bases unmatched: 7. The CDR3 totals 13 residues. CDR3 loop: CANGQEPNTEAFF. The CDR3 nucleotides are TGTGCCAACGGACAGGAGCCTAACACTGAAGCTTTCTTT.

The J gene is TRBJ2-3, the V gene TRBV7-8, with a weak D call TRBD2 (5 bases). The CDR3 contains 16 residues. V was shortened by 4 bases and J by 0 bases, with 14 bases between the two germline ends. Germline lookup yields CDR1 SGHVS and CDR2 FQNEAQ. CDR3 nucleotide sequence: TGTGCCAGCAGCTCTAGCACCGCACCGAGCACAGATACGCAGTATTTT. Translating gives CASSSSTAPSTDTQYF.

This clonotype was picked up a small number of times. The chain couples TRBV14 to TRBJ2-7, with D tentatively TRBD1 (6 bases). The CDR3 covers 16 residues. The germline CDR1 and CDR2 sequences are SGHDN and FVKESK. V shed 1 base and J shed 6 bases, with 19 bases lying between them. CDR3 nucleotides: TGTGCCAGCAGCCAAGGTCCGTGGTCCGGGACAATCGAGCAGTACTTC. This sequence encodes CASSQGPWSGTIEQYF.

The sample holds a few counts of this clonotype. V is TRBV12-3 or TRBV12-4 and J is TRBJ2-3, with a tentative D call TRBD2 (6 bases). The CDR3 runs 14 residues. Trimming removed 6 bases from V and 5 bases from J, with 15 bases in between. The CDR3 bases are TGTGCCAGCAGAAGGAGACTCGGGGGAGATACGCAGTATTTT. This codes for CASRRRLGGDTQYF.

The J gene is TRBJ2-7, the V gene TRBV11-2; 10 nucleotides match TRBD2. Trimming took 4 bases from V and 5 from J; bases not matched to a gene: 5. This CDR3 contains 14 residues. Germline CDR1 and CDR2: SGHAT and FQNNGV. CDR3 region: CASSSLAGAHEQYF. In nucleotides, the CDR3 is TGTGCCAGCAGCTCGCTAGCGGGAGCCCACGAGCAGTACTTC.

This clonotype was seen a few times. The J gene is TRBJ2-1, the V gene TRBV29-1; the D call may be TRBD1 or TRBD2 (5 bases each). V lost 0 bases to trimming and J lost 2 bases, with 20 bases between them. The CDR3 length is 18 residues. CDR1 SQVTM and CDR2 ANQGSEA come from the germline V gene. For the CDR3, the DNA is TGCAGCGTTGAAGATCAGGGAAGAGGGATAATGCCCTACAATGAGCAGTTCTTC. Its protein product is CSVEDQGRGIMPYNEQFF.

This clonotype appeared many times. The chain's CDR3 is CASSEIAGGGETQYF. The CDR3 nucleotides read TGTGCCAGCAGCGAAATAGCGGGAGGCGGGGAGACCCAGTACTTC. The chain links TRBV9 to TRBJ2-5; the match to TRBD2 covers 10 bases. CDR1 SGDLS and CDR2 YYNGEE come from the germline V gene. V was clipped by 3 bases and J by 5 bases; unmatched bases: 7. The CDR3 runs to 15 residues.

This chain links TRBV11-2 with TRBJ2-1; TRBD1 aligns across 7 bases. Germline assignment: CDR1 SGHAT and CDR2 FQNNGV. The CDR3 length is 18 residues. J lost 4 bases, V lost 0 bases, and 12 bases had no gene match. CDR3 sequence reads: CASSLDMRQGRIYNEQFF. DNA for the CDR3: TGTGCCAGCAGCTTAGACATGAGACAGGGTCGGATATACAATGAGCAGTTCTTC.

This clonotype was seen a few times. The J gene is TRBJ1-3, the V gene TRBV12-3 or TRBV12-4; D might be TRBD1 (5 bases). CDR3 length: 12 residues. Trimming took off 4 bases at V and 7 bases at J, with 8 bases between the two ends. CDR3: CASSWGRNTIYF. The DNA of the CDR3 is TGTGCCAGCAGTTGGGGACGGAACACCATATATTTT.

This clonotype has only a few counts. The chain couples TRBV27 to TRBJ2-6, with TRBD2 matching over 8 bases. J lost 0 bases, V lost 5 bases, and 12 bases had no gene match. This CDR3 is built from 19 residues. The germline V gene encodes CDR1 MNHEY and CDR2 SMNVEV (reference sequence). The CDR3 DNA reads as TGTGCCAGCAGTCCACCCGGACTAGCTATTTTCTCTGGGGCCAACGTCCTGACTTTC. This encodes CASSPPGLAIFSGANVLTF.

V is TRBV4-3 and J is TRBJ2-3; 7 bases line up with TRBD2. V trimming: 0 bases; J trimming: 0 bases; junction bases outside the gene matches: 3. Looked up from germline, CDR1 is LGHNA and CDR2 is YSLEER. This CDR3 is built from 16 residues. This CDR3 is CASSQEIAGSTDTQYF. The CDR3 DNA reads as TGCGCCAGCAGCCAAGAAATAGCGGGTAGCACAGATACGCAGTATTTT.